A single T cell receptor (beta chain) is shown here with its context. This entry belongs to a study of T cell changes during pregnancy in multiple sclerosis. Germline CDR1 and CDR2: LNHDA and SQIVND (reference sequence). The CDR3 spans 15 residues. V lost 1 base, J lost 3 bases, and 10 bases lay in between. Repertoires were generated with immunoSEQ multiplex PCR, while TCRdb's copy carries only in-frame clones and drops some. The sample holds fewer than 50,000 clones, roughly nine tenths seen once. This sequence originates from a female donor with multiple sclerosis, enrolled in a pregnancy study. The rearrangement links TRBV19 to TRBJ1-5; weak D call: TRBD1 (5 bases). Here the sequenced sample was CD4+ T cells from peripheral blood mononuclear cells, taken in the first trimester of pregnancy. CDR3 in amino acids: CASSIGARVNQPQHF. CDR3 bases: TGTGCCAGTAGTATAGGCGCCAGGGTCAATCAGCCCCAGCATTTT.